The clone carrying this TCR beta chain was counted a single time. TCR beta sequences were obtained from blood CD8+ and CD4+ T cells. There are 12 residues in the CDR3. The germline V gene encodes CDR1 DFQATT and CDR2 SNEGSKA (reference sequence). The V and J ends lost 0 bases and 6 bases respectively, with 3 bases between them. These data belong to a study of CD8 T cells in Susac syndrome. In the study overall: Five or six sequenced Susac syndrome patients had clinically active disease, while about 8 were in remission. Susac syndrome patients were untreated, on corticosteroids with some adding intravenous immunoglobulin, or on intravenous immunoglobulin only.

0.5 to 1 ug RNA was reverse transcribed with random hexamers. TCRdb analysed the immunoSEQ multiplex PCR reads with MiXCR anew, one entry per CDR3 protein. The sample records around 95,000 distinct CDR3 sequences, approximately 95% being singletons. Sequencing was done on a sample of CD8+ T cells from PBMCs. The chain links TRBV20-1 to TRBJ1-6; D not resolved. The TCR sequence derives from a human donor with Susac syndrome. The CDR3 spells CSARDSNSPLHF. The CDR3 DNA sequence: TGCAGTGCTAGAGACAGTAATTCACCCCTCCACTTT.